A selection of T cell receptor beta chains follows, all from one sample in a study of response to subunit inactivated influenza vaccine. Each CDR3 protein is one row after TCRdb ran MiXCR on the RT-PCR reads. The sample holds hundreds of thousands of distinct CDR3 sequences, approximately 12% seen once. Sample: PBMCs from blood, taken on the day of vaccination. Receptor source: a man in his fifties who received an inactivated influenza vaccine. Each CDR3 is given with its conserved first and last residue. A D gene is named only where the DNA matches it firmly. Rows give clone size only sometimes, using once, few, many, or a class for an expanded clone.

j_call v_call clone_size d_call cdr3_aa cdr3_nt
TRBJ2-4 TRBV15 - TRBD2 CATSTVGLGENIQYF TGTGCCACCAGCACCGTTGGACTAGGCGAAAACATTCAGTACTTC
TRBJ1-2 TRBV5-6 few - CASSSRGRTDYGYTF TGTGCCAGCAGCTCCCGGGGACGGACAGACTATGGCTACACCTTC
TRBJ2-2 TRBV25-1 many - CASSPGPTGELFF TGTGCCAGCAGCCCAGGCCCCACCGGGGAGCTGTTTTTT
TRBJ1-1 TRBV20-1 few - CSARDSTTNTEAFF TGCAGTGCTAGAGATTCCACAACGAACACTGAAGCTTTCTTT
TRBJ1-6 TRBV4-1 - - CASSQDSVVSYNSPLHF TGCGCCAGCAGCCAAGATTCGGTAGTCTCCTATAATTCACCCCTCCACTTT
TRBJ2-7 TRBV20-1 - TRBD2 CSARRTSGLYEQYF TGCAGTGCTAGGCGGACTAGCGGGCTCTACGAGCAGTACTTC
TRBJ2-3 TRBV12-3/TRBV12-4 - - CASSGTGGADTQYF TGTGCCAGCAGTGGCACCGGTGGCGCAGATACGCAGTATTTT
TRBJ2-2 TRBV20-1 - - CSARAGPTGELFF TGCAGTGCTAGAGCTGGCCCCACCGGGGAGCTGTTTTTT
TRBJ2-2 TRBV10-3 - - CAIRPEVGELFF TGTGCCATCAGGCCAGAGGTCGGGGAGCTGTTTTTT
TRBJ2-2 TRBV4-3 - - CASSQDRWPSAGELFF TGCGCCAGCAGCCAAGATAGGTGGCCTAGCGCCGGGGAGCTGTTTTTT
TRBJ2-7 TRBV7-9 - - CASSVKMTGAEQYF TGTGCCAGCAGCGTAAAGATGACAGGCGCCGAGCAGTACTTC
TRBJ2-2 TRBV20-1 - - CSAWTGGEKLFF TGCAGTGCTTGGACCGGGGGCGAGAAGCTGTTTTTT
TRBJ2-1 TRBV7-2 many - CASSLLAAYNEQFF TGTGCCAGCTCTCTGTTAGCGGCCTACAATGAGCAGTTCTTC
TRBJ2-1 TRBV2 few - CASSEHRDQYEQFF TGTGCCAGCAGTGAACACAGAGACCAGTATGAGCAGTTCTTC
TRBJ1-6 TRBV20-1 many - CSASTLGAGVKIRPLHF TGCAGTGCTAGTACGCTGGGGGCAGGGGTTAAAATTAGACCCCTCCACTTT
TRBJ1-2 TRBV6-6 few - CASSYRQGDGYTF TGTGCCAGCAGTTACCGGCAGGGTGATGGCTACACCTTC
TRBJ2-5 TRBV12-3/TRBV12-4 many TRBD2 CASTTGLAGGKYQETQYF TGTGCCAGCACCACAGGACTAGCGGGAGGAAAATACCAAGAGACCCAGTACTTC
TRBJ1-4 TRBV7-6 few - CASSLNRGNEKLFF TGTGCCAGCAGCTTAAATCGGGGGAATGAAAAACTGTTTTTT
TRBJ2-1 TRBV4-3 - TRBD2 CASSQDRLAGPNEQFF TGCGCCAGCAGCCAAGATCGGCTAGCGGGCCCTAATGAGCAGTTCTTC
TRBJ2-3 TRBV7-2 - - CASSSSSGDTQYF TGTGCCAGCTCCTCCTCATCTGGAGATACGCAGTATTTT
TRBJ2-7 TRBV4-3 - - CASSQDKSRGHEQYF TGCGCCAGCAGCCAAGATAAGAGCAGGGGTCACGAGCAGTACTTC
TRBJ2-2 TRBV20-1 - - CSAITPQATGELFF TGCAGTGCTATCACCCCCCAGGCTACCGGGGAGCTGTTTTTT
TRBJ2-2 TRBV28 - - CASSPVSGELFF TGTGCCAGCAGCCCCGTGTCCGGGGAGCTGTTTTTT
TRBJ2-7 TRBV7-2 - - CASSLQQVGYEQYF TGTGCCAGCAGCTTACAGCAGGTGGGGTACGAGCAGTACTTC
TRBJ2-7 TRBV7-2 many - CASSFAPYRESSEQYF TGTGCCAGCAGCTTTGCTCCCTATCGGGAGTCCTCCGAGCAGTACTTC
TRBJ1-2 TRBV20-1 few - CSASRFGGTNYGYTF TGCAGTGCTAGTCGGTTCGGCGGAACTAACTATGGCTACACCTTC
TRBJ2-2 TRBV4-1 - TRBD2 CASSQGSGRNTGELFF TGCGCCAGCAGCCAAGGAAGCGGGAGGAACACCGGGGAGCTGTTTTTT
TRBJ2-7 TRBV12-3/TRBV12-4 few - CASSSRVAVEQYF TGTGCCAGCAGTTCCCGGGTAGCGGTAGAGCAGTACTTC
TRBJ1-1 TRBV20-1 few - CSAAGTPDPEAFF TGCAGTGCGGCCGGGACACCGGACCCTGAAGCTTTCTTT
TRBJ1-6 TRBV27 few TRBD1 CASRTTGVGNSPLHF TGTGCCAGCAGAACCACAGGGGTGGGTAATTCACCCCTCCACTTT
TRBJ2-7 TRBV25-1 - - CASSETGAGGEQYF TGTGCCAGCAGTGAGACAGGCGCCGGCGGCGAGCAGTACTTC